These T cell receptor beta chains were read from a single sample in a study of shared clonotypes between healthy human individuals. Sequencing was performed with immunoSEQ multiplex PCR; in TCRdb, only in-frame clones are kept and a portion is missing. The repertoire has some 2 million clones, about 95% of them found once; the top ten carry around 1.1%. The sample taken for sequencing was naive CD8+ T cells sorted from blood. These receptors all come from a man aged 18 to 30 in good health. The CDR3 runs from the conserved cysteine through the conserved F or W.

v_gene: TRBV6-5; j_gene: TRBJ1-3; CDR3aa: CASSFGGLSGNTIYF
v_gene: TRBV6-5; j_gene: TRBJ2-1; CDR3aa: CASSYSTPYNEQFF
v_gene: TRBV6-4; j_gene: TRBJ2-1; CDR3aa: CASHRDGPYNEQFF
v_gene: TRBV9; j_gene: TRBJ2-7; CDR3aa: CASSVVTSREYF
v_gene: TRBV4-2; j_gene: TRBJ2-7; CDR3aa: CASSQYRGSSYEQYF
v_gene: TRBV9; j_gene: TRBJ2-2; CDR3aa: CASSVGSLAHTGELFF
v_gene: TRBV27; j_gene: TRBJ2-5; CDR3aa: CASSLAGGLETQYF
v_gene: TRBV19; j_gene: TRBJ2-3; CDR3aa: CASSMAPGQETLSTDTQYF
v_gene: TRBV7-6; j_gene: TRBJ2-7; CDR3aa: CASTLSMDSHEQYF
v_gene: TRBV27; j_gene: TRBJ2-1; CDR3aa: CASSLLTASGGDNEQFF
v_gene: TRBV27; j_gene: TRBJ2-4; CDR3aa: CASIWDRDKNIQYF
v_gene: TRBV30; j_gene: TRBJ2-5; CDR3aa: CAWSVFQGGETQYF
v_gene: TRBV6-5; j_gene: TRBJ2-2; CDR3aa: CASSYVGANTGELFF
v_gene: TRBV6-5; j_gene: TRBJ1-2; CDR3aa: CASSYGSSNGYGYTF
v_gene: TRBV7-3; j_gene: TRBJ2-3; CDR3aa: CASSSTGAHSDTQYF
v_gene: TRBV6-5; j_gene: TRBJ1-1; CDR3aa: CASSPWENTEAFF
v_gene: TRBV2; j_gene: TRBJ2-2; CDR3aa: CASSLGTGELFF
v_gene: TRBV11-2; j_gene: TRBJ2-2; CDR3aa: CASSLYLEGPNTGELFF
v_gene: TRBV7-6; j_gene: TRBJ2-3; CDR3aa: CASSPRGQGILTSTDTQYF
v_gene: TRBV4-1; j_gene: TRBJ2-2; CDR3aa: CASSSRTGGAGELFF
v_gene: TRBV13; j_gene: TRBJ2-1; CDR3aa: CASSYRGHNEQFF
v_gene: TRBV20-1; j_gene: TRBJ1-1; CDR3aa: CSARDGTEAFF
v_gene: TRBV9; j_gene: TRBJ2-7; CDR3aa: CASSVDGGDGYEQYF
v_gene: TRBV2; j_gene: TRBJ2-7; CDR3aa: CASSADRDYEQYF
v_gene: TRBV10-2; j_gene: TRBJ2-1; CDR3aa: CASSPQGGSLYNEQFF
v_gene: TRBV11-2; j_gene: TRBJ2-7; CDR3aa: CASSLGTDYEQYF
v_gene: TRBV6-6; j_gene: TRBJ1-2; CDR3aa: CASSSTRGFRVAGYTF
v_gene: TRBV5-6; j_gene: TRBJ2-7; CDR3aa: CASSQRTGWEYEQYF
v_gene: TRBV30; j_gene: TRBJ1-1; CDR3aa: CAWSGGGPEAFF
v_gene: TRBV29-1; j_gene: TRBJ2-7; CDR3aa: CSVPAGAYEQYF
v_gene: TRBV19; j_gene: TRBJ2-7; CDR3aa: CASSIVGGSYEQYF
v_gene: TRBV10-3; j_gene: TRBJ1-2; CDR3aa: CAIPFIQGAIVGYGYTF
v_gene: TRBV11-2; j_gene: TRBJ2-7; CDR3aa: CASTTPGTGFYEQYF
v_gene: TRBV27; j_gene: TRBJ1-1; CDR3aa: CASSLLVGGNTEAFF
v_gene: TRBV5-4; j_gene: TRBJ2-3; CDR3aa: CASSLRGSSTDTQYF
v_gene: TRBV7-7; j_gene: TRBJ2-7; CDR3aa: CASSLEQGDDEQYF
v_gene: TRBV30; j_gene: TRBJ2-3; CDR3aa: CACPSGGVGDTQYF
v_gene: TRBV6-1; j_gene: TRBJ2-7; CDR3aa: CASLSPGTLYEQYF
v_gene: TRBV4-3; j_gene: TRBJ2-1; CDR3aa: CASSQDATSTNEQFF
v_gene: TRBV4-1; j_gene: TRBJ1-5; CDR3aa: CASSQDPIQGINQPQHF
v_gene: TRBV19; j_gene: TRBJ1-5; CDR3aa: CASIDSPVSNQPQHF
v_gene: TRBV19; j_gene: TRBJ2-7; CDR3aa: CASSTEGQGVYYEQYF
v_gene: TRBV9; j_gene: TRBJ2-3; CDR3aa: CASSVGTAFTDTQYF
v_gene: TRBV7-9; j_gene: TRBJ2-7; CDR3aa: CASSLAGTGDEQYF
v_gene: TRBV27; j_gene: TRBJ1-2; CDR3aa: CASSFGVGSNYGYTF
v_gene: TRBV5-6; j_gene: TRBJ2-7; CDR3aa: CASSWGTGSYEQYF
v_gene: TRBV5-1; j_gene: TRBJ2-1; CDR3aa: CASSLVPVHEQFF
v_gene: TRBV19; j_gene: TRBJ1-6; CDR3aa: CASSIREYNSPLHF
v_gene: TRBV19; j_gene: TRBJ2-1; CDR3aa: CASNAGTGSYNEQFF